Reported below is one T cell receptor (beta chain). Its specificity is unknown. The protocol was immunoSEQ multiplex PCR, while the TCRdb copy is restricted to in-frame clones and leaves out a portion. This sample has about 110,000 clones, with 80% to 95% found just once. V gave up 0 bases and J gave up 3 bases; unmatched junction bases: 4. The CDR3 covers 16 residues. Germline-derived CDR1 and CDR2 are SGDLS and YYNGEE. The source of the sample is a study of T cell responses to AZD1222 COVID-19 vaccine. Study-wide results and limits: Repertoire sampling was restricted to post-peak T cell response timepoints.

The gene calls are TRBV9 and TRBJ2-1; 9 nucleotides agree with TRBD2. This sample comprised peripheral blood, obtained on day 0 of AZD1222 vaccination. The clonotype was recovered from an adult in good health. CDR3 in amino acids: CASSVASSGNYNEQFF. The DNA for the CDR3 is TGTGCCAGCAGCGTAGCTTCTAGCGGGAACTACAATGAGCAGTTCTTC.